This T cell receptor (beta chain) is drawn from a study of T-cell reconstitution after alpha-beta-depleted transplantation in children. This CDR3 region has 12 residues. The germline V and J ends were trimmed by 6 bases and 5 bases, with 12 bases remaining between them. Germline lookup yields CDR1 DFQATT and CDR2 SNEGSKA (reference sequence). The TCRbeta library incorporated unique molecular identifiers. TCRdb analysed the PCR reads with MiXCR anew, one entry per CDR3 protein. The top ten hold 3.5% to 4.5% of the sample, which has about 360,000 distinct CDR3 sequences, about 14% seen once. This clonotype was detected many times.

The origin of this receptor is a human donor who donated a stem cell graft to a child with Fanconi anemia. Sequencing was performed on PBMCs, taken from the stem cell graft. The chain couples TRBV20-1 to TRBJ2-3; D is ambiguous. The CDR3 sequence is CSASLVRDTQYF. Here the CDR3 DNA reads TGCAGTGCCTCCCTGGTCAGAGATACGCAGTATTTT.